This TCR beta chain was sequenced for a study of blood T cell repertoires in COVID-19. Seattle's cohort entered during active infection and was followed longitudinally. Measured with immunoSEQ multiplex PCR; TCRdb has only the in-frame clones, and not every one. Of about 180,000 clones listed, about 81% are singletons. V was pared by 5 bases and J by 4 bases, with 9 bases between. Germline CDR1 and CDR2: PRHDT and FYEKMQ (reference sequence). The CDR3 contains 12 residues. This sequence joins TRBV13 and TRBJ2-7; weak D call: TRBD2 (5 bases). Sequencing was performed on peripheral blood. The sequence was collected from an elderly woman with COVID-19, enrolled during active disease. CDR3 in DNA: TGTGCCAGCAGCATCGGGGTTTACGAGCAGTACTTC. It encodes CASSIGVYEQYF.